This T cell receptor (beta chain) is from a study of tumor-infiltrating lymphocytes in primary liver carcinoma. About the research overall: Sample counts of productive TCRbeta reads spanned roughly 3.5 to 7.5 million; these counts were similar across tissue types.

The tissue used was unsorted bulk material of roughly 17-34 mg. RNA and DNA were co-extracted from it with the AllPrep DNA/RNA mini kit. Uniformly, tumor samples exhibited a viable tumor cell fraction exceeding 80%. TCR beta cDNA was made from roughly 500 ng total RNA with a constant-region primer. ARM-PCR, slightly modified, supplied the TCR beta libraries through three nested multiplex PCR rounds. TRBV1-TRBV30 forward and Cbeta reverse primers drove the first two roughly 10-cycle rounds. MiXCR, applied by TCRdb to the multiplex PCR reads, yields one record per CDR3 protein. The sample includes some 120,000 distinct CDR3 sequences, 65% of them seen just once. This clonotype turned up a few times. The V gene end was trimmed by 8 bases and the J gene end by 5 bases; junction bases not matched to a gene: 8. The germline V gene has CDR1 MNHNS and CDR2 SASEGT. The CDR3 runs 14 residues.

The chain has TRBV6-1 and TRBJ2-2, with 7 bases lining up with TRBD2. This receptor was identified in a woman aged 55-69 years with primary liver carcinoma and hepatitis B virus infection. The sequenced sample consisted of liver tumor tissue from sampling region 1. Subset meaning: tumor region T1, superior pole. The CDR3 loop reads CASSGGVGTGELFF. The CDR3 region has the DNA TGTGCCAGCTCTGGGGGGGTGGGGACCGGGGAGCTGTTTTTT.